The T cell receptor (beta chain) under discussion was sequenced for a study of control samples from healthy donors and cancer patients. The table came from immunoSEQ multiplex PCR; TCRdb's copy has only in-frame clones and leaves some out. The repertoire holds 100,000 to 150,000 clones, with around 87% as singletons. This CDR3 comprises 18 residues. Looked up from germline, CDR1 is KGHDR and CDR2 is SFDVKD. The germline V and J ends were trimmed by 5 bases and 0 bases, with 20 bases remaining between them. V and J are TRBV24-1 and TRBJ2-3; D unresolved. The receptor was isolated from a man between 35 and 55 years old in good health. Sequencing was performed on blood. CDR3 amino acids: CATSGLEGSTISTDTQYF. The CDR3 DNA is TGTGCCACCAGTGGCCTCGAAGGTTCCACTATTAGCACAGATACGCAGTATTTT.